The sequence of this TCR beta chain was determined in a study of cytomegalovirus exposure and HLA in healthy donors. Study-level background: Caucasian-associated ancestry cluster membership applied to less than 85% of approximately 420 genotyped donors.

Regarding the study as a whole: The authors considered a cluster of highly shared sequence variants likely to be a sequencing artifact. Most CMV-associated TCR beta chains appeared HLA-restricted in a later analysis.

This CDR3 has 18 residues. In germline, CDR1 is LNHDA, CDR2 SQIVND (reference sequence). The ends lost 5 bases at V and 0 bases at J; junction bases unmatched: 12. In this sample, this clone turned up a few times. The antigen is not known. PCR used 60 Vbeta primers and 13 Jbeta primers. Produced via immunoSEQ multiplex PCR; TCRdb's table is partial and in-frame only. This table holds 150,000 to 200,000 clones, around 81% found once. This TCR was recovered from a woman under 40 in good health and CMV-seropositive. The sequenced material came from PBMCs. This chain joins TRBV19 and TRBJ1-5, with TRBD1 identical over 8 bases. This CDR3 reads CASSPSPTGGVSNQPQHF. The CDR3 DNA reads TGTGCCAGTAGTCCATCACCTACAGGGGGGGTTAGCAATCAGCCCCAGCATTTT. The full variable domain, with the rest looked up from reference TRBV19 and TRBJ1-5, is DGGITQSPKYLFRKEGQNVTLSCEQNLNHDAMYWYRQDPGQGLRLIYYSQIVNDFQKGDIAEGYSVSREKKESFPLTVTSAQKNPTAFYLCASSPSPTGGVSNQPQHFGDGTRLSIL.